This entry describes one T cell receptor (beta chain). The antigen remains unidentified. This sample stems from a study of graft-versus-host responses after intestinal transplantation. On the study more broadly: Recipients underwent multivisceral, liver-intestinal, or isolated intestinal transplants.

Here immunoSEQ multiplex PCR was the method, and the copy in TCRdb shows in-frame clones only, minus some. The sample lists about 64,000 clones, more than 85% occurring once. Study-wide results and caveats: Early post-transplant declines in HvG were associated with peak levels of circulating GvH clones.

Sample: unstimulated CD8+ T cells sorted from spleen or lymph node cells, taken before transplant. The source is a human donor who was the organ donor for an intestinal transplant.

DNA of the CDR3: TGTGCCAGCAGCTTGTTGAGAGGGATCAATCAGCCCCAGCATTTT. Its translation: CASSLLRGINQPQHF. The gene calls are TRBV5-6 and TRBJ1-5; D is uncertain. Germline V gene data show CDR1 as SGHDT and CDR2 as YYEEEE. The CDR3 totals 15 residues. Deletions cut 1 base from V and 3 bases from J, with 11 bases between.